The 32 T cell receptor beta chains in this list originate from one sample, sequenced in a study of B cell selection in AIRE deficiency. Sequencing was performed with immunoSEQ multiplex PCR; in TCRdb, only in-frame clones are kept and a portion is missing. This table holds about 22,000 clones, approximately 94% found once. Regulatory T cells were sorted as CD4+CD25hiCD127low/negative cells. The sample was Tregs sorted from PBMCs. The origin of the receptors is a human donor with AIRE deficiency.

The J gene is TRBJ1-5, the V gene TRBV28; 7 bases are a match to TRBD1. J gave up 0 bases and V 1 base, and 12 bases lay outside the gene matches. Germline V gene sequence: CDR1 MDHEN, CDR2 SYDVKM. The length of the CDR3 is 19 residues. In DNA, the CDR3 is TGTGCCAGCAGTTTATTTTCCTTCGACAGGGCGCCTAGCAATCAGCCCCAGCATTTT. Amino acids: CASSLFSFDRAPSNQPQHF.

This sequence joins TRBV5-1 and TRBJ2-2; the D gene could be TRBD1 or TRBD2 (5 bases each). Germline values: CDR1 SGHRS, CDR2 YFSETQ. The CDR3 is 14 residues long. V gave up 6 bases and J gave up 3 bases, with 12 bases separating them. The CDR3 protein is CASKEDTYTGELFF. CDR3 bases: TGCGCCAGCAAGGAGGACACGTACACCGGGGAGCTGTTTTTT. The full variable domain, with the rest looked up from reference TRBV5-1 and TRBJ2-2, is KAGVTQTPRYLIKTRGQQVTLSCSPISGHRSVSWYQQTPGQGLQFLFEYFSETQRNKGNFPGRFSGRQFSNSRSEMNVSTLELGDSALYLCASKEDTYTGELFFGEGSRLTVL.

The DNA of the CDR3 is TGTGCCAGCAGCTACTCTAGCGGGGGAATCCAAGAGACCCAGTACTTC. Residues: CASSYSSGGIQETQYF. This chain links TRBV7-2 with TRBJ2-5; 10 bases match TRBD2. With V trimmed by 4 bases and J by 1 base, 6 bases remained unmatched. This CDR3 has 16 residues. Germline CDR1 SGHTA, CDR2 FQGNSA.

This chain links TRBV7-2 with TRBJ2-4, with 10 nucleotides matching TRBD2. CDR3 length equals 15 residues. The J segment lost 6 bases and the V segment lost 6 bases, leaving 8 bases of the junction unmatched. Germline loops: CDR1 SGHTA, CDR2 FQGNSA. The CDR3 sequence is CASSSIAGGLNIQYF. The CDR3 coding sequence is TGTGCCAGCAGTTCCATAGCGGGAGGATTAAACATTCAGTACTTC.

CDR3: CASSQLGRTSEGEQFF. Here the CDR3 DNA reads TGCGCCAGCAGCCAACTCGGAAGGACTAGTGAGGGGGAGCAGTTCTTC. The V call is TRBV4-1, the J call TRBJ2-1; 7 bases match TRBD2. Germline trimming cut 2 bases from V and 10 bases from J; bases unmatched to any gene: 14. Germline V CDR1 and CDR2: MGHRA, YSYEKL. This CDR3 region has 16 residues.

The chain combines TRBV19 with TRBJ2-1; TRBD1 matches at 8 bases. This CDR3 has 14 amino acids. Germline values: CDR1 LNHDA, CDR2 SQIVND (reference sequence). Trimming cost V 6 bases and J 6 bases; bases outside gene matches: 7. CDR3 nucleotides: TGTGCCAGTAGCTTCGGGACAGGAATCAATGAGCAGTTCTTC. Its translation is CASSFGTGINEQFF.

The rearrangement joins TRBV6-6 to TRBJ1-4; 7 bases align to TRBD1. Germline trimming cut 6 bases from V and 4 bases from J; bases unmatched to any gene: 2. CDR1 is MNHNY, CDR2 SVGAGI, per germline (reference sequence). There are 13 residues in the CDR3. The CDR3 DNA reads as TGTGCCAGCAGCGACAGGGATAATGAAAAACTGTTTTTT. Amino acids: CASSDRDNEKLFF.

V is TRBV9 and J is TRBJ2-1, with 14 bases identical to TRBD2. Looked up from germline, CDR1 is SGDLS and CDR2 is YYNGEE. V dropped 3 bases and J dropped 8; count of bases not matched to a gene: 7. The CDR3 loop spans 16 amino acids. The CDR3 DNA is TGTGCCAGCAGCGCAGGGACTAGCGGGAGTGTCCATGAGCAGTTCTTC. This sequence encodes CASSAGTSGSVHEQFF.

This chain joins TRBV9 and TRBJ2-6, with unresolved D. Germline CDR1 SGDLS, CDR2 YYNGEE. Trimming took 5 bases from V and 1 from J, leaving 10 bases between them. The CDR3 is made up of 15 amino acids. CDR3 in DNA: TGTGCCAGCAGACAAGGAGTTTCTGGGGCCAACGTCCTGACTTTC. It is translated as CASRQGVSGANVLTF. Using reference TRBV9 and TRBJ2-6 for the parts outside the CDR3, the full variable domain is DSGVTQTPKHLITATGQRVTLRCSPRSGDLSVYWYQQSLDQGLQFLIQYYNGEERAKGNILERFSAQQFPDLHSELNLSSLELGDSALYFCASRQGVSGANVLTFGAGSRLTVL.

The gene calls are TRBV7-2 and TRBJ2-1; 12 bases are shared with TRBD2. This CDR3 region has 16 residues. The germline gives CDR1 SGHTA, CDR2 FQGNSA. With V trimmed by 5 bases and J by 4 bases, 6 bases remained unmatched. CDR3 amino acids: CASSPGGLAGYNEQFF. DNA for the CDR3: TGTGCCAGCAGCCCGGGGGGACTAGCGGGTTACAATGAGCAGTTCTTC.

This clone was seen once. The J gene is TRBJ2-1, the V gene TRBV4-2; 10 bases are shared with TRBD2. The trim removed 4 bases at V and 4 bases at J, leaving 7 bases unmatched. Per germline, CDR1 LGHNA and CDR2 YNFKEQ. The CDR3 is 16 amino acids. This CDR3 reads CASSLQLAGVYNEQFF. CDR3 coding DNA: TGTGCCAGCAGCCTTCAGCTAGCGGGGGTGTACAATGAGCAGTTCTTC.

The CDR3 here is CSVSYSSYEQYF. DNA for the CDR3: TGCAGCGTTTCGTATAGCTCCTACGAGCAGTACTTC. The chain has TRBV29-1 and TRBJ2-7; D is unclear. The CDR3 runs 12 residues. Germline lookup yields CDR1 SQVTM and CDR2 ANQGSEA. Trimming shortened V by 5 bases and J by 0 bases, and 8 bases separated the two germline ends.

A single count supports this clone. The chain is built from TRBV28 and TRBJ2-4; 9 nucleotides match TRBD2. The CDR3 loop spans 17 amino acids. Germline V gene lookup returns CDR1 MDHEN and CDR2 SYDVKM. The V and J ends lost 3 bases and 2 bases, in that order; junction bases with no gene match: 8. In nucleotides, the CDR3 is TGTGCCAGCAGTTTGAGGGTAGCGGGAGAATCCAAAAACATTCAGTACTTC. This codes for CASSLRVAGESKNIQYF.

In DNA, the CDR3 is TGTGCCAGCAGCTTCGGGCAGGGTGGACTCAAGCAGTTCTTC. Translated, it gives CASSFGQGGLKQFF. The chain employs TRBV11-2 and TRBJ2-1, with D perhaps matching TRBD1 or TRBD2 (5 bases each). The germline V gene has CDR1 SGHAT and CDR2 FQNNGV. The V end was cut by 3 bases, the J end by 11 bases, with 17 bases between. The CDR3 is 14 residues long.

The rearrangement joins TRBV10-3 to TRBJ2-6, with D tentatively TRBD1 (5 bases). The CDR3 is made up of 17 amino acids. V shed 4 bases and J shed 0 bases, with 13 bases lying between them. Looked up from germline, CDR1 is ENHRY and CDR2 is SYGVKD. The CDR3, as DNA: TGTGCCATCAGTGTTAGGGGCCCCAGCTCTGGGGCCAACGTCCTGACTTTC. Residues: CAISVRGPSSGANVLTF.

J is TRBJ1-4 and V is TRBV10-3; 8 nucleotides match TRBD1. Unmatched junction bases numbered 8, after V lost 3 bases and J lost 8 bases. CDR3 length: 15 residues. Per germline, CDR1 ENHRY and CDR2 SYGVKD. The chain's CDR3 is CAISDGRGLGEKLFF. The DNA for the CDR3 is TGTGCCATCAGTGATGGCAGGGGGCTCGGCGAAAAACTGTTTTTT.

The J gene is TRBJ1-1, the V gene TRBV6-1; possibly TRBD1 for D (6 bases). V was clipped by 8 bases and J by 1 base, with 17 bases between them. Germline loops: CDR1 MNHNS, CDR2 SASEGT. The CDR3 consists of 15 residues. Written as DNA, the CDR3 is TGTGCCAGCCTATTCTTAGTCAGGGGGAACACTGAAGCTTTCTTT. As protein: CASLFLVRGNTEAFF.

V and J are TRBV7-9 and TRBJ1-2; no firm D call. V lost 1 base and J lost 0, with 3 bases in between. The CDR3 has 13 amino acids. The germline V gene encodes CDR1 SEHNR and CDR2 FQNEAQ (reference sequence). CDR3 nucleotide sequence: TGTGCCAGCAGCTTAGACACTAACTATGGCTACACCTTC. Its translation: CASSLDTNYGYTF.

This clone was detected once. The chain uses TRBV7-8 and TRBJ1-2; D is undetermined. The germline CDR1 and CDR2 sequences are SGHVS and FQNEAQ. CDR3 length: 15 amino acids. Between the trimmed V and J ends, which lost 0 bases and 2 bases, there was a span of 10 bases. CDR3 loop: CASSLAWAANYGYTF. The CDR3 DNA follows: TGTGCCAGCAGCTTAGCTTGGGCGGCCAACTATGGCTACACCTTC. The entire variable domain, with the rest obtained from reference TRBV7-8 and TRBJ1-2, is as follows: GAGVSQSPRYKVAKRGQDVALRCDPISGHVSLFWYQQALGQGPEFLTYFQNEAQLDKSGLPSDRFFAERPEGSVSTLKIQRTQQEDSAVYLCASSLAWAANYGYTFGSGTRLTVV.

The CDR3 here is CASSSPGQEETQYF. The CDR3 DNA reads TGTGCCAGCAGCTCCCCGGGACAAGAAGAGACCCAGTACTTC. The rearrangement links TRBV11-3 to TRBJ2-5, with a possible D match to TRBD1 (6 bases). CDR1 is SGHNT, CDR2 YENEEA, per germline. Trimming took off 4 bases at V and 3 bases at J, with 12 bases between the two ends. This CDR3 is 14 amino acids long.

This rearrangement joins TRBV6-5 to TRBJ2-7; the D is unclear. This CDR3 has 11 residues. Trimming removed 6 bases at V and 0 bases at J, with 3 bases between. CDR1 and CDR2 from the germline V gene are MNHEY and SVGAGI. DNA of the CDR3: TGTGCCAGCAGCAACTCCTACGAGCAGTACTTC. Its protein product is CASSNSYEQYF.

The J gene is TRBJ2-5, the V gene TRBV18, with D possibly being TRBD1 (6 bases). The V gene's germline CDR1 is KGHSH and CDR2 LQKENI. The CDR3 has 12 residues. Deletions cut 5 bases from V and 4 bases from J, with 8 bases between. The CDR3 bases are TGTGCCAGCTCAGGACAGCGAGAGACCCAGTACTTC. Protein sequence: CASSGQRETQYF. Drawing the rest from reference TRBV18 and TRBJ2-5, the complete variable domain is NAGVMQNPRHLVRRRGQEARLRCSPMKGHSHVYWYRQLPEEGLKFMVYLQKENIIDESGMPKERFSAEFPKEGPSILRIQQVVRGDSAAYFCASSGQRETQYFGPGTRLLVL.

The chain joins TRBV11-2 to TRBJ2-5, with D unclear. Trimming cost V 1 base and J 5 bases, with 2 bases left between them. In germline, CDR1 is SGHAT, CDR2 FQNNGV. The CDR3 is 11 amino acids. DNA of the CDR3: TGTGCCAGCAGCTTAGGGGAGACCCAGTACTTC. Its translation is CASSLGETQYF.

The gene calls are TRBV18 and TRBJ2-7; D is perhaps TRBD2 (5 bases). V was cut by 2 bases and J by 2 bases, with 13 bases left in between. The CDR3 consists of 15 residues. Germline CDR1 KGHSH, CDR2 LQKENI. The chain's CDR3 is CASSPWRGQPYEQYF. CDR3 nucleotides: TGTGCCAGCTCACCATGGCGCGGGCAGCCCTACGAGCAGTACTTC.

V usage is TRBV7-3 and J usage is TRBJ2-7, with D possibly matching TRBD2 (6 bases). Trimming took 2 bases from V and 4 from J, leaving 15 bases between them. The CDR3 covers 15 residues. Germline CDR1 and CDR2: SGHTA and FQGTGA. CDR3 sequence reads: CASSLAGLAIYEQYF. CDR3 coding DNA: TGTGCCAGCAGCTTAGCGGGCCTAGCGATTTACGAGCAGTACTTC.

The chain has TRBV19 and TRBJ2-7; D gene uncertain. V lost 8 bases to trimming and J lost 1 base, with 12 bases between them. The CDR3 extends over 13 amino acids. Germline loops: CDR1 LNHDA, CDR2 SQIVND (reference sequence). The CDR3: CASGLSGSYEQYF. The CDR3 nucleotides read TGTGCCAGTGGGCTGTCGGGTTCCTACGAGCAGTACTTC.

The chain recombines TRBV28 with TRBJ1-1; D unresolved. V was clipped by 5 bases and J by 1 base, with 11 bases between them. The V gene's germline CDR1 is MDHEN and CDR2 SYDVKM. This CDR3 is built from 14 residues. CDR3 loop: CASSGRTANTEAFF. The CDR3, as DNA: TGTGCCAGCAGTGGGAGGACGGCGAACACTGAAGCTTTCTTT.

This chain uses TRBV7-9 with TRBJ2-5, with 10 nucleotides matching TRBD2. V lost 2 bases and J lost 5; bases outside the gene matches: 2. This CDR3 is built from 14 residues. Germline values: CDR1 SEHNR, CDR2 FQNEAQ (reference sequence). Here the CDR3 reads CASSLSSGSETQYF. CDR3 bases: TGTGCCAGCAGCTTATCTAGCGGGAGTGAGACCCAGTACTTC.

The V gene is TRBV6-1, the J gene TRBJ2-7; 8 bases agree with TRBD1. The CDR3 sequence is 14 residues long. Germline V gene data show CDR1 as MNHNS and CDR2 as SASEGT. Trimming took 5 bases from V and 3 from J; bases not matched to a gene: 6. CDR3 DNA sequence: TGTGCCAGCAGTCTGGGACAGGCCGACTACGAGCAGTACTTC. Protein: CASSLGQADYEQYF.

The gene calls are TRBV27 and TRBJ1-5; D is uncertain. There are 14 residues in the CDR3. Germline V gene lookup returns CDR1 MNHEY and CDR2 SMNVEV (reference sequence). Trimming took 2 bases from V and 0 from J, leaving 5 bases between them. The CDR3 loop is CASSLQNSNQPQHF. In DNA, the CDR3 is TGTGCCAGCAGTTTACAAAATAGCAATCAGCCCCAGCATTTT.

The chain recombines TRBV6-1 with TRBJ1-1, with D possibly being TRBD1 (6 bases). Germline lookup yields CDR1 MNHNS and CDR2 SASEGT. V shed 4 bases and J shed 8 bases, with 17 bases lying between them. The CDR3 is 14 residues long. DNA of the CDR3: TGTGCCAGCAGTGGCACAGGGTTAGAGGACGAAGCTTTCTTT. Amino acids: CASSGTGLEDEAFF.

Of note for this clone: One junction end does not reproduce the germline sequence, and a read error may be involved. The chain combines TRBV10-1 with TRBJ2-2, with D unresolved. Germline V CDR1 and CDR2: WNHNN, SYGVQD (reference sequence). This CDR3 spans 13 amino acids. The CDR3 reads CASREDIDGELFF. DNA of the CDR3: TGCGCCAGCCGTGAGGATATTGACGGGGAGCTGTTTTTT.